This record covers a single T cell receptor beta chain. CDR3 length equals 12 residues. V was pared by 8 bases and J by 4 bases, with 11 bases between. The assay was immunoSEQ multiplex PCR, and TCRdb's table has in-frame clones only and misses some. The profile shows 200,000 to 300,000 clones, over 80% of them singletons. This specimen belongs to a study of blood T cell repertoires in COVID-19. This TCR was sampled from a woman between 35 and 50 years old who had recovered from COVID-19. Sequenced material: peripheral blood. The rearrangement joins TRBV12-3 or TRBV12-4 to TRBJ1-2, with D perhaps TRBD1 (5 bases). CDR3 residues: CASGARLYGYTF. CDR3 bases: TGTGCCAGCGGGGCCAGACTCTATGGCTACACCTTC.